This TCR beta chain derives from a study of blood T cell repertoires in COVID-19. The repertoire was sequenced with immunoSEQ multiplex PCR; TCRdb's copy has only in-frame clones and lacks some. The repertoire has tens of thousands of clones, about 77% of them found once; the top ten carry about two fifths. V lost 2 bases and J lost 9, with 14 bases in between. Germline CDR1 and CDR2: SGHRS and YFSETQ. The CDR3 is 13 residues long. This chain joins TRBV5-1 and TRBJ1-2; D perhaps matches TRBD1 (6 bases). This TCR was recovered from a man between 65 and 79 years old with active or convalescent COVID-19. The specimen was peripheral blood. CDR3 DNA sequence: TGCGCCAGCAGCTTCGGCAGGACAGAAAGCTACACCTTC. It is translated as CASSFGRTESYTF.